The next 17 T cell receptor beta chains were all read from a single sample in a study of T cells expressing NK-cell markers. TCRdb reanalyzed the 5' RACE reads, giving one entry per CDR3 protein sequence and no DNA. The sample table sets out roughly 390,000 distinct CDR3 sequences. Sequences were obtained from blood T cells: a sorted CD56 or NKG2C T cell subset, CD4+ or CD8+ T cells, or bulk PBMC T cells (not recorded which). These TCRs come from a man between 18 and 69 years old in good health.

V gene TRBV6-1 combines with J gene TRBJ2-7; lacking DNA, the TRBD1 call made by TCRdb goes unchecked. Germline V lookup: CDR1 MNHNS, CDR2 SASEGT. There are 14 residues in the CDR3. CDR3 sequence reads: CASIFGTGLYEQYF.

The V gene is TRBV12-3 or TRBV12-4, the J gene TRBJ1-2; TCRdb calls TRBD1, which cannot be checked without DNA. CDR3 length equals 12 residues. CDR3 protein: CASSPRGGRYTF.

This rearrangement joins TRBV29-1 to TRBJ1-4; TCRdb outputs TRBD1, but without DNA this stays unchecked. Germline CDR1 SQVTM, CDR2 ANQGSEA. This CDR3 is 13 amino acids long. CDR3 protein: CSGLTGDNEKLFF.

The V gene is TRBV7-2, the J gene TRBJ2-3; TCRdb selects TRBD2, and the lack of DNA leaves this call unchecked. Per the germline V gene, CDR1 is SGHTA and CDR2 is FQGNSA. This CDR3 has 17 amino acids. CDR3 region: CASSPSGLAYPTDTQYF.

The chain is built from TRBV20-1 and TRBJ2-7; TCRdb's D call of TRBD2 is untestable without DNA. The CDR3 contains 13 residues. Germline CDR1 DFQATT, CDR2 SNEGSKA (reference sequence). CDR3 amino acids: CSAGRGGTYEQYF.

J is TRBJ1-1 and V is TRBV7-2; TCRdb's D gene call, TRBD1, goes unchecked for lack of DNA. There are 15 residues in the CDR3. Germline V gene sequence: CDR1 SGHTA, CDR2 FQGNSA. CDR3 sequence: CASSTIRGLNTEAFF.

The chain joins TRBV21-1 to TRBJ2-7; TCRdb's D gene call, TRBD1, goes unchecked for lack of DNA. TRBV21-1 is a recognized pseudogene. This CDR3 is built from 15 residues. CDR3 region: CASSKAGQGSYEQYF.

This chain connects TRBV5-1 to TRBJ2-2. In germline, CDR1 is SGHRS, CDR2 YFSETQ. The CDR3 runs to 13 residues. The CDR3 is CASSLGGTGELFF.

The chain carries TRBV2 and TRBJ2-6; TCRdb designates TRBD1, a call that cannot be tested without DNA. This CDR3 has 19 amino acids. Germline CDR1 SNHLY, CDR2 FYNNEI. CDR3 region: CASSEGWGQTPSGANVLTF. The variable domain in full, completed from reference TRBV2 and TRBJ2-6, reads EPEVTQTPSHQVTQMGQEVILRCVPISNHLYFYWYRQILGQKVEFLVSFYNNEISEKSEIFDDQFSVERPDGSNFTLKIRSTKLEDSAMYFCASSEGWGQTPSGANVLTFGAGSRLTVL.

The V and J genes are TRBV9 and TRBJ2-1; TCRdb's D call, TRBD2, is unchecked because there is no DNA. CDR3 length: 17 amino acids. Germline-derived CDR1 and CDR2 are SGDLS and YYNGEE. CDR3 region: CASSVGPSGGLDNEQFF.

This sequence joins TRBV18 and TRBJ2-2; the TCRdb D gene call, TRBD2, has no DNA to confirm it. CDR1 is KGHSH and CDR2 is LQKENI in the germline V gene. The CDR3 covers 13 residues. CDR3 sequence: CASSAAAYGELFF.

The rearrangement uses TRBV9 and TRBJ2-5; TCRdb selects TRBD1, and the lack of DNA leaves this call unchecked. The CDR3 sequence is 13 residues long. CDR1 is SGDLS and CDR2 is YYNGEE in the germline V gene. Here the CDR3 reads CASSPGQPGTQYF.

The chain combines TRBV5-4 with TRBJ1-1; absent DNA, TCRdb's TRBD1 call cannot be checked. This CDR3 region has 19 residues. Germline values: CDR1 SGHNT, CDR2 YYREEE (reference sequence). The chain's CDR3 is CASSLSYRGQGAVGTEAFF.

The CDR3 is CASRDLPGYPQHF. The V gene is TRBV19, the J gene TRBJ1-5. The germline gives CDR1 LNHDA, CDR2 SQIVND (reference sequence). The CDR3 sequence is 13 residues long.

This chain uses TRBV7-2 with TRBJ1-2; TCRdb reports TRBD1, a call that lacks DNA to check it against. Germline CDR1 SGHTA, CDR2 FQGNSA. The CDR3 extends over 15 amino acids. The CDR3 sequence is CASSFYRDSAYGYTF. The full variable domain, rest sourced from reference TRBV7-2 and TRBJ1-2, is GAGVSQSPSNKVTEKGKDVELRCDPISGHTALYWYRQSLGQGLEFLIYFQGNSAPDKSGLPSDRFSAERTGGSVSTLTIQRTQQEDSAVYLCASSFYRDSAYGYTFGSGTRLTVV.

The rearrangement uses TRBV14 and TRBJ1-1; with no DNA, the TCRdb D assignment of TRBD1 cannot be verified. The CDR3 is made up of 17 amino acids. Germline assignment: CDR1 SGHDN and CDR2 FVKESK. CDR3 loop: CASSQVHGGSLNTEAFF.

The CDR3 sequence is CASSSTTSRGPDTQYF. V is TRBV7-2 and J is TRBJ2-3; the D gene TCRdb calls, TRBD1, cannot be checked with no DNA. From germline, CDR1 is SGHTA and CDR2 FQGNSA. The CDR3 consists of 16 residues.